This T cell receptor (beta chain) was found in a study of T cell repertoires in cytomegalovirus infection (dated by TCRdb to between 2017 and 2020). In terms of the full investigation: The HLA type of each donor mattered for the analysis, because public TCR beta signatures pointed to carriage of CMV infection along with the matching HLA type. Broader findings and caveats from the paper: Cumulative frequency of public TCR beta family members discriminated carriers of CMV infection plus the relevant HLA type in this cohort and an independent approximately 360-donor cohort. The ex vivo response was dominated by HLA-C-restricted CMV-specific TCR beta clonotypes, and the single most frequent clonotype in two of eight donors was supplied by these HLA-C-restricted clonotypes.

Its CDR3 holds 11 amino acids, cysteine through phenylalanine. The DNA shown is the 33-base CDR3, in frame from base 1. V loses 8 bases, J loses 12 bases, and the germline ends lie 11 bases apart. CDR1 SGHTA and CDR2 FQGNSA are derived from the germline V gene. The run used an Illumina HiSeq 1500. TCRdb ran its own pipeline on the public reads, namely fastp trimming at Q25 and MiXCR clone calling, and kept in-frame beta chains. Each CDR3 protein appears once, grouped with its most common genes and DNA. The sample has hundreds of thousands of distinct CDR3 sequences on record, roughly a quarter of them singletons. Together, the top ten hold roughly 8% of the sample. Comments on this clonotype: The antigen this receptor binds is unknown. A much larger clone is a single base away; this may be a read error.

In this chain, TRBV7-2 is recombined with TRBJ1-6; the D gene remains uncertain. This TCR derives from a human donor in good health (CMV status not recorded). Some clones in this sample may be carry-over from other donors' samples. Input material: CD8+ T cells from PBMCs. The CDR3: CASGDQRPLHF. The nucleotide sequence reads as follows: TGTGCCAGCGGAGATCAACGACCCCTCCACTTT.